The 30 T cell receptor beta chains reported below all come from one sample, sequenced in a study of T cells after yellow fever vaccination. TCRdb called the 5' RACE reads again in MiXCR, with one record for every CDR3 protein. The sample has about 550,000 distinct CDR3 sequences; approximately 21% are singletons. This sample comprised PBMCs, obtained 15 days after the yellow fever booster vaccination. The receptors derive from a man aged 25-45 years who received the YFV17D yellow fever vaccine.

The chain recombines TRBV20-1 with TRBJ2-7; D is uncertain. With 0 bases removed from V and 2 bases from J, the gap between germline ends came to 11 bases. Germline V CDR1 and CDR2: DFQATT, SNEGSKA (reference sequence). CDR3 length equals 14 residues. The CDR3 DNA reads TGCAGTGCTAGAGATCTGGGGAAGCCCTACGAGCAGTACTTC. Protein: CSARDLGKPYEQYF.

This chain's CDR3 is CASSSPLIYTQYF. As DNA, the CDR3 is TGTGCCAGCAGCTCCCCCTTGATATATACGCAGTATTTT. V and J are TRBV11-2 and TRBJ2-3; D is unclear. The V end was cut by 4 bases, the J end by 7 bases, with 12 bases between. The CDR3 runs to 13 residues. CDR1 is SGHAT, CDR2 FQNNGV, per germline.

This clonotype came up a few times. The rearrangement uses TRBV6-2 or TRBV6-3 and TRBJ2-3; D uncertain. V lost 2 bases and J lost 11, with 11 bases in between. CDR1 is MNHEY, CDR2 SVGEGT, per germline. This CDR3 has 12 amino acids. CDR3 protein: CASSYGDTEQYF. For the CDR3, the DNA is TGTGCCAGCAGTTACGGAGATACTGAGCAGTATTTT.

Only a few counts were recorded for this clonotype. DNA for the CDR3: TGCGCCAGCAGCTTAATCGCAGGGGAAGGCTACACCTTC. Protein sequence: CASSLIAGEGYTF. The gene calls are TRBV5-1 and TRBJ1-2; perhaps TRBD1 as D (6 bases). In germline, CDR1 is SGHRS, CDR2 YFSETQ. This CDR3 contains 13 residues. The germline V and J ends were trimmed by 2 bases and 8 bases, with 13 bases remaining between them.

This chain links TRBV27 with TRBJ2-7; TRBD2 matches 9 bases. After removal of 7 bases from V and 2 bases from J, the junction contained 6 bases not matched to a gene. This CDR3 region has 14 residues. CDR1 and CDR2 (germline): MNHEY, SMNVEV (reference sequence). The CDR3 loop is CASKQLAGPYEQYF. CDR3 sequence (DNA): TGTGCCAGCAAACAGCTAGCGGGACCCTACGAGCAGTACTTC.

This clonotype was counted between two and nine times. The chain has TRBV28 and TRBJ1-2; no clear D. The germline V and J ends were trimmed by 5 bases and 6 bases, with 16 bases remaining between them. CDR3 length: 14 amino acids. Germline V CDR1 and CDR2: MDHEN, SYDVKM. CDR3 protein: CASSLNRERHGYTF. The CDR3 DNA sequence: TGTGCCAGCAGTCTCAATCGGGAGAGACATGGCTACACCTTC.

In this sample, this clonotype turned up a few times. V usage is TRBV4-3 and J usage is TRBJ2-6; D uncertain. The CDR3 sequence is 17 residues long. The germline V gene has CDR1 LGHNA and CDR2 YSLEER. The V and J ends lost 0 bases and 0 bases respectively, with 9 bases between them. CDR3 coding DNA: TGCGCCAGCAGCCAAGATCTGGCGAGCTCTGGGGCCAACGTCCTGACTTTC. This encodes CASSQDLASSGANVLTF.

This CDR3 is CASSLGTGGYRNYEQYF. As DNA, the CDR3 is TGTGCCAGCAGTTTAGGGACAGGTGGTTATAGGAACTACGAGCAGTACTTC. The J gene is TRBJ2-7, the V gene TRBV28; TRBD1 aligns across 8 bases. The CDR3 totals 17 residues. The germline gives CDR1 MDHEN, CDR2 SYDVKM. Trimming removed 2 bases from V and 3 bases from J; junction bases left unmatched: 12. Filled out from reference TRBV28 and TRBJ2-7, the complete variable domain reads DVKVTQSSRYLVKRTGEKVFLECVQDMDHENMFWYRQDPGLGLRLIYFSYDVKMKEKGDIPEGYSVSREKKERFSLILESASTNQTSMYLCASSLGTGGYRNYEQYFGPGTRLTVT.

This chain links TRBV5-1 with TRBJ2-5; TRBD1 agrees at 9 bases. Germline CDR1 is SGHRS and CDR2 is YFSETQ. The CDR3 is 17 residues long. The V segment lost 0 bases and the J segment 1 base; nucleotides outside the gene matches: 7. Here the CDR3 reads CASSLGPTGGTQETQYF. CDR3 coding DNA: TGCGCCAGCAGCTTGGGACCGACAGGGGGGACCCAAGAGACCCAGTACTTC.

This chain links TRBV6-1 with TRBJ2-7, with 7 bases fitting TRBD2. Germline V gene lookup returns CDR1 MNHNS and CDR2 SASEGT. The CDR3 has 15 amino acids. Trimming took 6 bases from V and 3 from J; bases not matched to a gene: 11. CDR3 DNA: TGTGCCAGCAGCCGAGCGGGGACCACAAACTACGAGCAGTACTTC. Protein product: CASSRAGTTNYEQYF.

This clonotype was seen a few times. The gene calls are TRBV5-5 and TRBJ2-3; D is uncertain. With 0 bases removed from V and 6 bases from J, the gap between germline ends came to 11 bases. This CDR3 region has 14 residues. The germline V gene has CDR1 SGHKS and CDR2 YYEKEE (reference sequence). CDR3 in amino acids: CASSLANEWDTQYF. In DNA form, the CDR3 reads TGTGCCAGCAGCTTGGCTAATGAGTGGGATACGCAGTATTTT.

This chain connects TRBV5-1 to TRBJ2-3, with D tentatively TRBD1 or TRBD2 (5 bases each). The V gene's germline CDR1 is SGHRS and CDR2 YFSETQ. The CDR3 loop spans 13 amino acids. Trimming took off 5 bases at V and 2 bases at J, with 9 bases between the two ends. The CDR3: CASRVGTTDTQYF. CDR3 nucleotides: TGCGCCAGCAGGGTAGGGACCACAGATACGCAGTATTTT.

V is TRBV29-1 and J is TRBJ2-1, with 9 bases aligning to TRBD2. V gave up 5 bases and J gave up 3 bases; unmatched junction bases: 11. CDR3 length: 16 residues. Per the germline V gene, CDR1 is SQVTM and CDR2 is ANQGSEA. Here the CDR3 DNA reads TGCAGCGTTATTGTATGGTCTAGCGGGGTCTACAATGAGCAGTTCTTC. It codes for CSVIVWSSGVYNEQFF.

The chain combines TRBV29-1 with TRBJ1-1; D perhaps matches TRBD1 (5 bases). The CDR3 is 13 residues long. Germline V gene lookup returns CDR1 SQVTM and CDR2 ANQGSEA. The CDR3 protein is CSDRGQGNTEAFF. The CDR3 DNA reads TGCAGTGACCGCGGTCAGGGGAACACTGAAGCTTTCTTT. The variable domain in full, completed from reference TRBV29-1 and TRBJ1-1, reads SAVISQKPSRDICQRGTSLTIQCQVDSQVTMMFWYRQQPGQSLTLIATANQGSEATYESGFVIDKFPISRPNLTFSTLTVSNMSPEDSSIYLCSDRGQGNTEAFFGQGTRLTVV.

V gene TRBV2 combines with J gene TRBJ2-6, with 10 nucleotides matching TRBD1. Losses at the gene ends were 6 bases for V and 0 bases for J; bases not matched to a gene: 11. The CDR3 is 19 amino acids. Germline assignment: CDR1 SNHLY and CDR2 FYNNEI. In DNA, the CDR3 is TGTGCCAGCAGCGCGGGACAGGGGAGAACCCGCTCTGGGGCCAACGTCCTGACTTTC. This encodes CASSAGQGRTRSGANVLTF.

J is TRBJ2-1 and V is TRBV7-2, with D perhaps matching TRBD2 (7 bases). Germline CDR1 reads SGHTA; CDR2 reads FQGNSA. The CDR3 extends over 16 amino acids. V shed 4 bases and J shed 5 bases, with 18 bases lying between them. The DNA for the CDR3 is TGTGCCAGCAGCTCCCAGTTAGGGGGGGGAGACAATGAGCAGTTCTTC. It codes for CASSSQLGGGDNEQFF.

The CDR3 loop is CASSLWTSGQETQYF. In DNA, the CDR3 is TGTGCCAGCAGCTTGTGGACTAGCGGCCAAGAGACCCAGTACTTC. The chain carries TRBV5-5 and TRBJ2-5, with 10 bases lining up with TRBD2. This CDR3 region has 15 residues. Germline V gene sequence: CDR1 SGHKS, CDR2 YYEKEE (reference sequence). The trim removed 1 base at V and 1 base at J, leaving 1 base unmatched.

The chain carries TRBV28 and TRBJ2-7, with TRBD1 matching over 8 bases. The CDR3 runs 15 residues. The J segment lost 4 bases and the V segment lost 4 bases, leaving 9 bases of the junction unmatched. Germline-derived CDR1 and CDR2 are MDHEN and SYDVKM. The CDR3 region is CASSSAGGNTYEQYF. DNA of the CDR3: TGTGCCAGCAGTTCCGCAGGGGGCAATACTTACGAGCAGTACTTC.

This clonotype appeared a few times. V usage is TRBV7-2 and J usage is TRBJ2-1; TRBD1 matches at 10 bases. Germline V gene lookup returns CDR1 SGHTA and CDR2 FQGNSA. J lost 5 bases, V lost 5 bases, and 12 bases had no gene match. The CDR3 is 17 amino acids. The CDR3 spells CASSPLSTGGLDNEQFF. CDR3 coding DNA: TGTGCCAGCAGCCCCCTATCGACAGGGGGCTTAGACAATGAGCAGTTCTTC.

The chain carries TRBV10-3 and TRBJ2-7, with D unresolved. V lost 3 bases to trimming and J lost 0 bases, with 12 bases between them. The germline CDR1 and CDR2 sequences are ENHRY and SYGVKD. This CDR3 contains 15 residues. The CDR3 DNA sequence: TGTGCCATCAGTGATCGGCAGGAACGCTCCTACGAGCAGTACTTC. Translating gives CAISDRQERSYEQYF.

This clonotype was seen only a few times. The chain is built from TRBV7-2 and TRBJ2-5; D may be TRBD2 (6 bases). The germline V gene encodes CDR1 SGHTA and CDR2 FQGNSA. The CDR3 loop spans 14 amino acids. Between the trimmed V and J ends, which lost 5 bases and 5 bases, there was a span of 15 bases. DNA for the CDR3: TGTGCCAGCAGCCAGAGGCCTAGCGTGGAGACCCAGTACTTC. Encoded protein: CASSQRPSVETQYF.

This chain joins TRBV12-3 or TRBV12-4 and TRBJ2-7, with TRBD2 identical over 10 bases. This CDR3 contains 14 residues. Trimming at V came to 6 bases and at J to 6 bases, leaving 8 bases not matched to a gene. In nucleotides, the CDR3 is TGTGCCAGCAGGTCGTCTAGCGGGAGTAGCGAGCAGTACTTC. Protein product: CASRSSSGSSEQYF.

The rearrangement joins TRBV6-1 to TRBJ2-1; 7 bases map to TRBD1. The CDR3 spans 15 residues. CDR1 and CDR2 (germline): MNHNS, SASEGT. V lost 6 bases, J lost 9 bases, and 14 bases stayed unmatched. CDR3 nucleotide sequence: TGTGCCAGCAGACCGACAGGGTCGATAGTGGGTGAGCAGTTCTTC. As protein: CASRPTGSIVGEQFF.

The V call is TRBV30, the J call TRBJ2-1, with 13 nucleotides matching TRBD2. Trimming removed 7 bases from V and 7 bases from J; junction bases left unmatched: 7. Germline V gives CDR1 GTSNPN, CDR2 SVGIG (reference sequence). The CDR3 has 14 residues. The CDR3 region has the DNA TGTGCCTCAGCCGGACTAGCGGGAGTAAATGAGCAGTTCTTC. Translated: CASAGLAGVNEQFF.

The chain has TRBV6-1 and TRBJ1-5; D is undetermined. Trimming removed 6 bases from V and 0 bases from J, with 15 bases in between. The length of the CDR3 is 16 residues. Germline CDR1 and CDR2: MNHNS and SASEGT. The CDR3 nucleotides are TGTGCCAGCAGGCAAACGACCTTCCCTAGCAATCAGCCCCAGCATTTT. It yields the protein CASRQTTFPSNQPQHF.

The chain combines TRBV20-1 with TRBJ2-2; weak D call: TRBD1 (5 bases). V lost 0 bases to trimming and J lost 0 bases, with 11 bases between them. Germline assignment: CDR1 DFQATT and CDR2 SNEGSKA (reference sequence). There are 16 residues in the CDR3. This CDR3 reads CSARDPRQSNTGELFF. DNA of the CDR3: TGCAGTGCTAGAGATCCGAGACAGTCGAACACCGGGGAGCTGTTTTTT.

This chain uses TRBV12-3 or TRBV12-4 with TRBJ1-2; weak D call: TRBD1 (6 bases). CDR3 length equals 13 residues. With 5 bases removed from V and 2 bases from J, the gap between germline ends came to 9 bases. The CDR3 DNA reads TGTGCCAGCAGTCAACAGGGAAACTATGGCTACACCTTC. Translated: CASSQQGNYGYTF.

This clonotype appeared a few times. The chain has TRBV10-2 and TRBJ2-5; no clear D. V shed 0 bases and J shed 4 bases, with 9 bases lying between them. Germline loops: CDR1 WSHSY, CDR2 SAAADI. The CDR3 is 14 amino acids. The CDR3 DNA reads TGCGCCAGCAGTGAGTCTGGAAGGGCAGAGACCCAGTACTTC. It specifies CASSESGRAETQYF.

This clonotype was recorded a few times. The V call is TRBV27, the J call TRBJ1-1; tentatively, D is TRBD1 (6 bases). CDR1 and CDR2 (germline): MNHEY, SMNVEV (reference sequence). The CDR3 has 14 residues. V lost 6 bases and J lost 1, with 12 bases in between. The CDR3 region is CASRAGVANTEAFF. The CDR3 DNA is TGTGCCAGCAGGGCAGGGGTTGCGAACACTGAAGCTTTCTTT.

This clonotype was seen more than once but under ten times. The DNA of the CDR3 is TGTGCCAGCTCACAAGAAGTTACCGCAGATACGCAGTATTTT. Translated: CASSQEVTADTQYF. This chain uses TRBV18 with TRBJ2-3, with D unresolved. With 4 bases removed from V and 4 bases from J, the gap between germline ends came to 12 bases. Germline loops: CDR1 KGHSH, CDR2 LQKENI. This CDR3 spans 14 amino acids.